This T cell receptor beta chain was documented in a study of OX40 agonist ivuxolimab in advanced cancers. Study at large: In this cohort, patients received ivuxolimab, an agonistic anti-OX40 (CD134) antibody. From about 23 to 85 years was the age range, with a mean of approximately 63 years, and around 80% were male. Prior anti-PD-1, anti-PD-L1 or anti-CTLA-4 therapy did not bar entry, and roughly 40% had some.

This clone showed up just once. Sequenced by immunoSEQ multiplex PCR; TCRdb stores in-frame clones only, minus some. There are 35,000 to 40,000 clones in the sample; roughly nine tenths occur only once, and roughly 40% lies in the top ten. Germline V CDR1 and CDR2: LNHDA, SQIVND (reference sequence). The V gene end was trimmed by 5 bases and the J gene end by 7 bases; junction bases not matched to a gene: 8. This CDR3 region has 15 residues. V and J are TRBV19 and TRBJ1-6, with 7 bases lining up with TRBD1. Specimen: CD4+ or CD8+ T cells sorted from blood, collected in a trial of the OX40 agonist ivuxolimab. This TCR derives from an adult with an advanced solid tumor such as melanoma, head and neck, liver or kidney cancer. The CDR3 reads CASSSGDSGNSPLHF. The CDR3 DNA is TGTGCCAGTAGTTCCGGGGACAGTGGGAATTCACCCCTCCACTTT.